A selection of T cell receptor beta chains follows, all from one sample in a study of cytomegalovirus exposure and HLA in healthy donors. Using immunoSEQ multiplex PCR, the repertoire was profiled, and TCRdb retains in-frame clones only, with some absent. The sample contains more than 130,000 clones, about 80% of which appear only once. Sequences were obtained from PBMCs. The receptors derive from a man in his forties in good health and CMV-seropositive. The CDR3 runs from the conserved cysteine through the conserved F or W. The D gene is left open where the match is weak. Clone size, where shown, is once, few, many, or a class for clones that have expanded.

J gene,D gene,clone size,V gene,CDR3 protein,CDR3 DNA
TRBJ2-3,-,-,TRBV2,CASSEGRTPEQYF,TGTGCCAGCAGTGAAGGTAGGACTCCCGAGCAGTATTTT
TRBJ1-1,-,-,TRBV18,CASSPNRDSTEAFF,TGTGCCAGCTCACCTAACCGGGACTCTACTGAAGCTTTCTTT
TRBJ2-3,-,-,TRBV4-1,CASSGSAGAYFTDTQYF,TGCGCCAGCAGCGGTAGTGCGGGGGCCTACTTTACAGATACGCAGTATTTT
TRBJ1-1,-,few,TRBV9,CASSVGLGQGAEAFF,TGTGCCAGCAGCGTAGGATTGGGACAAGGGGCTGAAGCTTTCTTT
TRBJ2-2,TRBD2,few,TRBV7-9,CASSLSEVGLAGSFF,TGTGCCAGCAGCTTAAGTGAAGTGGGACTAGCGGGGTCGTTTTTT
TRBJ2-3,-,-,TRBV5-1,CASSLAYLTDTQYF,TGCGCCAGCAGCTTGGCGTATCTCACAGATACGCAGTATTTT
TRBJ2-2,-,-,TRBV11-3,CASSLDSSRFTGELFF,TGTGCCAGCAGCTTAGATTCGTCCCGTTTCACCGGGGAGCTGTTTTTT
TRBJ1-2,TRBD1,-,TRBV6-5,CASSYEQGNGYTF,TGTGCCAGCAGTTACGAACAGGGGAATGGCTACACCTTC
TRBJ2-7,TRBD1,-,TRBV5-1,CASSIGQGLDEQYF,TGCGCCAGCAGTATTGGACAGGGTTTGGACGAGCAGTACTTC
TRBJ2-7,TRBD2,-,TRBV5-1,CASSLRLAGGPKGEQYF,TGCGCCAGCAGCTTGAGGCTAGCGGGAGGGCCAAAAGGTGAGCAGTACTTC
TRBJ2-1,TRBD2,-,TRBV2,CASPLGREPINEQFF,TGTGCCAGCCCGTTAGGGCGGGAGCCGATCAATGAGCAGTTCTTC
TRBJ2-1,TRBD1,-,TRBV18,CASSLGTGIYNEQFF,TGTGCCAGCTCACTGGGGACAGGGATTTACAATGAGCAGTTCTTC
TRBJ1-3,-,-,TRBV7-9,CASSRRQSLSGNTIYF,TGCGCCAGCAGCCGCCGACAGTCCCTCTCTGGAAACACCATATATTTT
TRBJ2-6,-,-,TRBV9,CASSVDRVSGANVLTF,TGTGCCAGCAGCGTAGATCGGGTCTCTGGGGCCAACGTCCTGACTTTC
TRBJ2-2,-,-,TRBV7-8,CASPAGRYTGELFF,TGTGCCAGCCCAGCGGGCCGGTACACCGGGGAGCTGTTTTTT
TRBJ2-3,TRBD2,-,TRBV2,CASRGTSVIDTQYF,TGTGCCAGCAGAGGGACTAGTGTTATAGATACGCAGTATTTT
TRBJ2-3,TRBD2,-,TRBV10-3,CAISEIAGVSTDTQYF,TGTGCCATCAGTGAGATTGCGGGAGTTTCAACAGATACGCAGTATTTT
TRBJ1-2,-,-,TRBV30,CAWSGARDGYTF,TGTGCCTGGAGTGGGGCCAGGGATGGCTACACCTTC
TRBJ2-5,TRBD1,-,TRBV7-9,CASRLTGQGQETQYF,TGTGCCAGCAGGCTCACTGGACAGGGCCAAGAGACCCAGTACTTC
TRBJ2-2,-,once,TRBV4-3,CASSQSLGAGTGELFF,TGCGCCAGCAGCCAATCGCTCGGGGCGGGAACCGGGGAGCTGTTTTTT
TRBJ1-1,-,-,TRBV11-1,CASSLTGNTEAFF,TGTGCCAGCAGCTTAACAGGGAACACTGAAGCTTTCTTT
TRBJ2-1,-,once,TRBV10-3,CAISGRASSYNEQFF,TGTGCCATCAGCGGCAGGGCAAGCTCCTACAATGAGCAGTTCTTC
TRBJ1-6,-,-,TRBV7-9,CASSLTEGNSPLHF,TGTGCCAGCAGCTTAACAGAAGGCAATTCACCCCTCCACTTT